This passage covers 8 T cell receptor beta chains from one sample sequenced in a study of T cell repertoires in cytomegalovirus infection. A single record per CDR3 protein comes from TCRdb applying MiXCR to the reads. The sample holds around 140,000 distinct CDR3 sequences; around 32% are singletons and the top ten take 45% to 60%. No antigen has been identified for these receptors. Material: CD8+ T cells from cultured PBMCs, obtained from culture after CMV antigen stimulation. The receptors here all came from a human donor in good health (CMV status not recorded). Some clones in this sample may be carry-over from other donors' samples.

V gene TRBV6-8 combines with J gene TRBJ1-2, with 7 bases identical to TRBD1. V trimming: 0 bases; J trimming: 7 bases; junction bases outside the gene matches: 5. CDR1 is MNHGY, CDR2 SAAAGT, per germline. The CDR3 covers 14 residues. CDR3 nucleotides: TGTGCCAGCAGTTACTCGGGACAGATGGGTGGCTACACCTTC. Translating gives CASSYSGQMGGYTF.

This clonotype was recorded a few times. V gene TRBV19 combines with J gene TRBJ1-2; TRBD1 aligns across 7 bases. V lost 5 bases to trimming and J lost 2 bases; unmatched junction nucleotides: 8. Germline assignment: CDR1 LNHDA and CDR2 SQIVND (reference sequence). The CDR3 is 15 amino acids. This CDR3 reads CASSFTGESNYGYTF. CDR3 bases: TGTGCCAGTAGTTTCACAGGGGAGTCAAACTATGGCTACACCTTC.

The DNA of the CDR3 is TGTGCCAGCAGTGAAGGGGACAGGGTCCACGAGCAGTACTTC. The encoded protein is CASSEGDRVHEQYF. The chain employs TRBV2 and TRBJ2-7, with 9 bases matching TRBD1. This CDR3 has 14 amino acids. The junction had 3 bases not matched to a gene; V was cut back by 1 base and J by 5 bases. The germline V gene encodes CDR1 SNHLY and CDR2 FYNNEI.

The chain has TRBV5-4 and TRBJ2-3; 16 bases match TRBD2. The CDR3 contains 20 residues. Germline CDR1 SGHNT, CDR2 YYREEE (reference sequence). V gave up 0 bases and J gave up 1 base; unmatched junction bases: 8. CDR3 DNA: TGTGCCAGCAGCTTGGCCCGGGGGACTAGCGGGGGGGCGCGCACAGATACGCAGTATTTT. Its protein product is CASSLARGTSGGARTDTQYF.

This clonotype was found many times. The chain recombines TRBV20-1 with TRBJ1-2; 7 nucleotides align to TRBD1. Germline CDR1 reads DFQATT; CDR2 reads SNEGSKA (reference sequence). V shed 5 bases, J shed 3 bases, and the junction held 6 bases outside the gene matches. The CDR3 runs to 13 residues. This chain's CDR3 is CSADQQGYYGYTF. As DNA, the CDR3 is TGCAGTGCTGATCAACAGGGGTACTATGGCTACACCTTC.

Only a few counts were recorded for this clonotype. The chain carries TRBV7-9 and TRBJ1-1; tentative D call: TRBD1 (6 bases). In germline, CDR1 is SEHNR, CDR2 FQNEAQ (reference sequence). The CDR3 contains 13 residues. V was trimmed by 5 bases and J by 6 bases, leaving 13 bases between them. For the CDR3, the DNA is TGTGCCAGCAGCCGCGGGGGGCACGCTGAAGCTTTCTTT. It specifies CASSRGGHAEAFF.

The chain combines TRBV6-6 with TRBJ2-3, with D unclear. Germline assignment: CDR1 MNHNY and CDR2 SVGAGI (reference sequence). This CDR3 is built from 15 residues. V was cut by 5 bases and J by 0 bases, with 12 bases left in between. Written as DNA, the CDR3 is TGTGCCAGCAGTGCCGGCCTGGGAAGCACAGATACGCAGTATTTT. This translates into CASSAGLGSTDTQYF.

This clonotype was observed a handful of times. The rearrangement joins TRBV27 to TRBJ1-3; no firm D call. Germline V CDR1 and CDR2: MNHEY, SMNVEV (reference sequence). The CDR3 contains 15 residues. V lost 5 bases and J 1 base, leaving 12 bases between the germline ends. DNA for the CDR3: TGTGCCAGCAGTCTAACCTCGCCTTCTGGAAACACCATATATTTT. Translated: CASSLTSPSGNTIYF.